The rows below give T cell receptor beta chains drawn from one sample of a study of shared clonotypes between healthy human individuals. Method: immunoSEQ multiplex PCR; TCRdb's copy keeps in-frame clones and lacks some. The sample includes a few million clones, 85% to 95% of them seen just once. Input material: naive CD4+ T cells sorted from blood. Receptors originate from a man younger than 30 in good health. Each CDR3 is given with its conserved first and last residue. A D gene is named only where the DNA matches it firmly. The listing skips clone size in some rows; elsewhere it reads once, few, many or a size class.

clone_size | j_call | v_call | d_call | cdr3_aa | cdr3_nt
- | TRBJ2-7 | TRBV18 | - | CASSPLSSYEQYF | TGTGCCAGCTCACCACTGAGCTCCTACGAGCAGTACTTC
- | TRBJ2-2 | TRBV5-1 | TRBD2 | CASSWTSGSLGTGELFF | TGCGCCAGCAGCTGGACTAGCGGGAGCTTGGGCACCGGGGAGCTGTTTTTT
- | TRBJ2-3 | TRBV5-5 | TRBD1 | CASSLGTGVVDTQYF | TGTGCCAGCAGCTTGGGAACAGGGGTGGTGGATACGCAGTATTTT
once | TRBJ2-7 | TRBV7-8 | - | CASSLAYTGVQQYF | TGTGCCAGCAGCTTAGCTTATACGGGAGTACAGCAGTACTTC
- | TRBJ1-2 | TRBV7-2 | - | CASSLGPNNYGYTF | TGTGCCAGCAGCTTAGGGCCAAACAACTATGGCTACACCTTC
- | TRBJ1-1 | TRBV6-6 | TRBD1 | CASSYAGQGPEAFF | TGTGCCAGCAGTTACGCGGGACAGGGGCCTGAAGCTTTCTTT
- | TRBJ2-3 | TRBV9 | - | CASSVEGGVSTDTQYF | TGTGCCAGCAGCGTAGAAGGGGGAGTCTCGACAGATACGCAGTATTTT
- | TRBJ2-7 | TRBV25-1 | TRBD2 | CASTPGLVLEQYF | TGTGCCAGCACACCGGGACTAGTGCTCGAGCAGTACTTC
- | TRBJ2-2 | TRBV6-1 | TRBD2 | CASTKLGGTGELFF | TGTGCCAGCACAAAATTGGGGGGGACCGGGGAGCTGTTTTTT
- | TRBJ2-2 | TRBV5-1 | TRBD2 | CASSLTSGITGELFF | TGCGCCAGCAGCTTAACTAGCGGGATAACCGGGGAGCTGTTTTTT
- | TRBJ2-3 | TRBV19 | - | CASSIGVSTDTQYF | TGTGCCAGTAGTATAGGAGTTAGCACAGATACGCAGTATTTT
- | TRBJ1-6 | TRBV2 | - | CASRTDSPLHF | TGTGCCAGCAGGACAGATTCACCCCTCCACTTT
- | TRBJ2-2 | TRBV6-6 | - | CASSLNGVYTGELFF | TGTGCCAGCAGTCTAAATGGAGTTTACACCGGGGAGCTGTTTTTT
- | TRBJ1-1 | TRBV5-8 | TRBD1 | CASSLVGTVYTLKEAFF | TGTGCCAGCAGCTTAGTGGGGACAGTCTATACACTGAAGGAAGCTTTCTTT
- | TRBJ2-3 | TRBV29-1 | - | CSVGPGLRGGDTQYF | TGCAGCGTTGGTCCGGGACTCAGGGGCGGAGATACGCAGTATTTT
- | TRBJ1-4 | TRBV4-1 | - | CASRHTGSAEKLFF | TGCGCCAGCAGGCACACAGGGTCTGCTGAAAAACTGTTTTTT
- | TRBJ2-7 | TRBV4-1 | TRBD1 | CASSQGTGRYEQYF | TGCGCCAGCAGCCAAGGGACAGGGAGGTACGAGCAGTACTTC
- | TRBJ1-4 | TRBV5-1 | TRBD1 | CASSINRGLGEKLFF | TGCGCCAGCAGCATCAACAGGGGTCTGGGTGAAAAACTGTTTTTT
- | TRBJ2-7 | TRBV27 | TRBD2 | CASSLSGSGRSSGRQYF | TGTGCCAGCAGTTTGTCGGGTAGCGGGAGAAGTTCCGGGAGGCAGTACTTC
- | TRBJ1-1 | TRBV29-1 | - | CSVEPDGNTEAFF | TGCAGCGTTGAACCGGACGGGAACACTGAAGCTTTCTTT
- | TRBJ2-3 | TRBV11-2 | - | CASSRGRLPSTDTQYF | TGTGCCAGCAGTCGGGGGCGTCTACCTAGCACAGATACGCAGTATTTT
- | TRBJ2-3 | TRBV19 | - | CASRRPDTDTQYF | TGTGCCAGTAGAAGGCCTGACACAGATACGCAGTATTTT
- | TRBJ2-3 | TRBV9 | TRBD2 | CASSVSGGRALTSTDTQYF | TGTGCCAGCAGCGTATCGGGCGGGAGAGCTCTTACTAGCACAGATACGCAGTATTTT
- | TRBJ2-7 | TRBV19 | - | CATSKGEISAYEQYF | TGTGCCACCTCCAAGGGGGAGATTTCAGCCTACGAGCAGTACTTC
- | TRBJ2-2 | TRBV7-2 | - | CASSPTPANTGELFF | TGTGCCAGCAGCCCTACTCCCGCGAACACCGGGGAGCTGTTTTTT
- | TRBJ1-1 | TRBV6-5 | - | CASRHKGGTEAFF | TGTGCCAGCCGTCATAAGGGGGGTACTGAAGCTTTCTTT
- | TRBJ2-5 | TRBV4-1 | - | CASSQRGPGFQETQYF | TGCGCCAGCAGCCAACGAGGCCCCGGGTTCCAAGAGACCCAGTACTTC
- | TRBJ2-7 | TRBV5-1 | TRBD2 | CASSLGTNWGEQYF | TGCGCCAGCAGCCTAGGGACTAATTGGGGGGAGCAGTACTTC
- | TRBJ2-2 | TRBV19 | - | CASSAPTYTGELFF | TGTGCCAGTAGTGCCCCGACCTACACCGGGGAGCTGTTTTTT
- | TRBJ2-7 | TRBV20-1 | - | CSADGLGEQYF | TGCAGTGCTGACGGTTTGGGCGAGCAGTACTTC
once | TRBJ2-2 | TRBV28 | TRBD1 | CASTMSDRGTGELFF | TGTGCCAGCACCATGTCGGACAGGGGCACCGGGGAGCTGTTTTTT
- | TRBJ2-3 | TRBV5-6 | - | CASSHRGRWTDTQYF | TGTGCCAGCAGCCACCGCGGGCGGTGGACAGATACGCAGTATTTT
- | TRBJ2-5 | TRBV18 | - | CASSPPVAQETQYF | TGTGCCAGCTCACCACCGGTAGCCCAAGAGACCCAGTACTTC
- | TRBJ1-2 | TRBV6-1 | - | CASSEERGAYYGYTF | TGTGCCAGCAGTGAAGAACGGGGGGCCTACTATGGCTACACCTTC
few | TRBJ2-7 | TRBV18 | TRBD1 | CASSPGQTYEQYF | TGTGCCAGCTCACCGGGACAGACCTACGAGCAGTACTTC
- | TRBJ2-5 | TRBV9 | TRBD2 | CASSPGTSGIGETQYF | TGTGCCAGCAGCCCTGGGACTAGCGGGATTGGTGAGACCCAGTACTTC
- | TRBJ1-6 | TRBV19 | - | CASSSTSAPLHF | TGTGCCAGTAGTTCGACATCAGCACCCCTCCACTTT
- | TRBJ2-1 | TRBV6-6 | TRBD2 | CASIKASGYNEQFF | TGTGCCAGCATCAAGGCTAGCGGGTACAATGAGCAGTTCTTC
few | TRBJ2-2 | TRBV9 | - | CASGENTGELFF | TGTGCCAGCGGGGAGAACACCGGGGAGCTGTTTTTT
- | TRBJ2-1 | TRBV19 | - | CASSIGGQGAVSGEQFF | TGTGCCAGTAGTATAGGCGGCCAGGGTGCCGTTTCAGGTGAGCAGTTCTTC
- | TRBJ1-1 | TRBV25-1 | - | CASSEFPMDLRGKAFF | TGTGCCAGCAGTGAATTCCCTATGGACCTACGGGGGAAAGCTTTCTTT
once | TRBJ2-7 | TRBV18 | - | CASSPTLTGLRYEQYF | TGTGCCAGCTCACCGACGCTGACAGGACTCCGCTACGAGCAGTACTTC
- | TRBJ2-5 | TRBV5-1 | TRBD2 | CASSTNSGSQETQYF | TGCGCCAGCAGCACCAATAGCGGGAGTCAAGAGACCCAGTACTTC
- | TRBJ1-2 | TRBV18 | - | CASSPIVNGGYTF | TGTGCCAGCTCACCCATCGTTAATGGTGGCTACACCTTC
- | TRBJ1-6 | TRBV21-1 | - | CASSKCGRGPISPLHF | TGTGCCAGCAGCAAATGCGGGAGAGGCCCCATATCACCCCTCCACTTT